This TCR beta chain was sequenced for a study of T cells in Graves' hyperthyroidism and ophthalmopathy. This clonotype appeared many times. Lactation, pregnancy, other autoimmune disease or uncontrolled infection led to exclusion of patients. Fresh 10 ml peripheral blood yielded PBMCs. V gave up 6 bases and J gave up 10 bases, with 20 bases separating them. The CDR3 has 14 residues. Germline V CDR1 and CDR2: MDHEN, SYDVKM. Amplification yielded TCR beta CDR3 regions, with RNA transcripts as the source. First-round RT-PCR with HTBI primers amplified the TCR CDR3 region. TCRdb itself ran the multiplex PCR reads through MiXCR, one entry per CDR3 protein. The repertoire consists of around 600,000 distinct CDR3 sequences, with approximately 15% occurring once and the leading ten covering around 12%.

The sequenced sample was blood. This clonotype originated in a woman in her forties or fifties with Graves' ophthalmopathy. The J gene is TRBJ2-3, the V gene TRBV28; either TRBD1 or TRBD2 may supply D (6 bases each). The DNA of the CDR3 is TGTGCCAGCAGCCCGGTGGGGGGCACCAGGGCGCAGTATTTT. The encoded protein is CASSPVGGTRAQYF.